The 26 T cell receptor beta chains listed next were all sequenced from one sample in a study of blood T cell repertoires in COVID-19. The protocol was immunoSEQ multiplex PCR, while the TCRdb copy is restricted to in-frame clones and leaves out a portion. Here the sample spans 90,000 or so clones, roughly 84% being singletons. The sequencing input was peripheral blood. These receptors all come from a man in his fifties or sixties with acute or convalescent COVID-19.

CDR3 sequence: CASSFPTGGAIYNEQFF. The CDR3 DNA follows: TGTGCCAGCAGCTTTCCGACAGGGGGCGCAATCTACAATGAGCAGTTCTTC. J is TRBJ2-1 and V is TRBV7-2; 10 bases align to TRBD1. V lost 3 bases to trimming and J lost 3 bases; unmatched junction nucleotides: 8. This CDR3 contains 17 residues. In germline, CDR1 is SGHTA, CDR2 FQGNSA.

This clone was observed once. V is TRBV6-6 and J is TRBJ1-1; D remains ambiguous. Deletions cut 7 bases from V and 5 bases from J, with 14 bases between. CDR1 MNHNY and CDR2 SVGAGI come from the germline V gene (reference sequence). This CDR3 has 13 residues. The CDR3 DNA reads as TGTGCCAGCACCAAGGCGGGGTCGACTGAAGCTTTCTTT. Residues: CASTKAGSTEAFF.

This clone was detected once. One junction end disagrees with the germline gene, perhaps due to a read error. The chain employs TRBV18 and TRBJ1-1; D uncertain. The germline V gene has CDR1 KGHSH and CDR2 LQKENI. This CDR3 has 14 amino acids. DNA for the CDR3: TGTGCCAGCTCTCCACCGTCCGTGAACACTGAAGCTTTCTTT. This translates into CASSPPSVNTEAFF.

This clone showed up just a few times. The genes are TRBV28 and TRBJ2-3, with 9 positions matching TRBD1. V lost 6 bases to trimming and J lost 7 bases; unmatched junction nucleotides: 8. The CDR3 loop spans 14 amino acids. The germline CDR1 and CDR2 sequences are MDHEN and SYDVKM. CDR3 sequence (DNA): TGTGCCAGCAGACGGGACAGGGTTGTTCATACGCAGTATTTT. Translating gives CASRRDRVVHTQYF.

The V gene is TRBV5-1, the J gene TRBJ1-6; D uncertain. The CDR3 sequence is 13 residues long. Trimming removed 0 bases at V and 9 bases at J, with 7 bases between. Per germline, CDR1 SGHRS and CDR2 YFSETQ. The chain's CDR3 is CASSLDSSSPLHF. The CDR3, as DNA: TGCGCCAGCAGCTTGGACAGTTCTTCACCCCTCCACTTT.

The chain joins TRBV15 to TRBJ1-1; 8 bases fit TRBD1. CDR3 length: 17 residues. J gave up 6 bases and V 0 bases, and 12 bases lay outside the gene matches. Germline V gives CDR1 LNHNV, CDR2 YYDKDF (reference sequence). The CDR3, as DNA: TGTGCCACCAGCAGAGATCGCTACGGACAGGGTGGCGCTGAAGCTTTCTTT. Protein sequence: CATSRDRYGQGGAEAFF.

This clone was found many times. Here the CDR3 DNA reads TGTGCCAGCAGCCCCAGGGACTCTAATTACGAGCAGTACGTC. Protein: CASSPRDSNYEQYV. The V call is TRBV7-9, the J call TRBJ2-7; tentatively, D is TRBD2 (6 bases). This CDR3 contains 14 residues. Trimming shortened V by 5 bases and J by 4 bases, and 15 bases separated the two germline ends. CDR1 and CDR2 (germline): SEHNR, FQNEAQ (reference sequence).

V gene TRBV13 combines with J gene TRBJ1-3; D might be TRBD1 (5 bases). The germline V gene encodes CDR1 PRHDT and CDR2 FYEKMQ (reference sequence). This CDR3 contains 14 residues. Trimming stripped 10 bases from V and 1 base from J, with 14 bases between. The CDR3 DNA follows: TGTGCCACCAATTGGGGGGTTTCTGGAAACACCATATATTTT. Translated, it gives CATNWGVSGNTIYF. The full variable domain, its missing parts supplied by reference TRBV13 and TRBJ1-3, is AAGVIQSPRHLIKEKRETATLKCYPIPRHDTVYWYQQGPGQDPQFLISFYEKMQSDKGSIPDRFSAQQFSDYHSELNMSSLELGDSALYFCATNWGVSGNTIYFGEGSWLTVV.

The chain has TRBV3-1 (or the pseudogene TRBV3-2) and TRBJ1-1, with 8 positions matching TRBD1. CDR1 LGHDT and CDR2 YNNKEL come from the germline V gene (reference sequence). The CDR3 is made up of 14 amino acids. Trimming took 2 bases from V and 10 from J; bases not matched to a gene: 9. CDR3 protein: CASSQRTGISVAFF. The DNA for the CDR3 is TGTGCCAGCAGCCAAAGGACAGGGATCAGTGTAGCTTTCTTT.

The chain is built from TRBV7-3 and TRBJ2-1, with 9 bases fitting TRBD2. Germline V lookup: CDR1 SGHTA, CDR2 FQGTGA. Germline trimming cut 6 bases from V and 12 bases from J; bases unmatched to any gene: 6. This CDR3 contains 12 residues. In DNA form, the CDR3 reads TGTGCCAGCAGTGATCTAGCGGGACCGCAGTTCTTC. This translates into CASSDLAGPQFF.

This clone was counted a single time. The CDR3 region has the DNA TGTGCCAGCAGTTTTCAGGGGGTGAATCAGCCCCAGCATTTT. This translates into CASSFQGVNQPQHF. This sequence joins TRBV28 and TRBJ1-5, with 7 bases aligning to TRBD1. Germline assignment: CDR1 MDHEN and CDR2 SYDVKM. The V and J ends lost 3 bases and 4 bases, in that order; junction bases with no gene match: 3. This CDR3 region has 14 residues.

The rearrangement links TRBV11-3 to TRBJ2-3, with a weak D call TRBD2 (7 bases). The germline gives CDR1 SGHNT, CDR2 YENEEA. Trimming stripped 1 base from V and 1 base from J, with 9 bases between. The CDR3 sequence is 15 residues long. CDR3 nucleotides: TGTGCCAGCAGCTTAGTAGGGGGGGGCACAGATACGCAGTATTTT. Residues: CASSLVGGGTDTQYF.

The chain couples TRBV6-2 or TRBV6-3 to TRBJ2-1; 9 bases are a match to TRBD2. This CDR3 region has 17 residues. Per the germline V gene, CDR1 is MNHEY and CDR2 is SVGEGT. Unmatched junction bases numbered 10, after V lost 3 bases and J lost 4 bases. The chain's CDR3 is CASSYSPPSGVYNEQFF. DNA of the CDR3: TGTGCCAGCAGTTATTCCCCTCCTAGCGGGGTTTACAATGAGCAGTTCTTC.

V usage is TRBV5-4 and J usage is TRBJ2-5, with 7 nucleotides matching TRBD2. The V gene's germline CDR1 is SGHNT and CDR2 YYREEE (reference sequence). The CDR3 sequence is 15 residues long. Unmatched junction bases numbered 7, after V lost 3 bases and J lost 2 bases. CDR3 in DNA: TGTGCCAGCAGCTATGGGACTACCCGACAAGAGACCCAGTACTTC. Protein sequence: CASSYGTTRQETQYF.

CDR3 in amino acids: CASSAGGPGNQPQHF. DNA of the CDR3: TGTGCCAGCAGTGCCGGGGGGCCTGGCAATCAGCCCCAGCATTTT. The rearrangement links TRBV28 to TRBJ1-5; D may be TRBD1 (6 bases). Trimming stripped 5 bases from V and 2 bases from J, with 13 bases between. Germline lookup yields CDR1 MDHEN and CDR2 SYDVKM. The CDR3 runs 15 residues. Supplemented by reference TRBV28 and TRBJ1-5, the full variable domain reads DVKVTQSSRYLVKRTGEKVFLECVQDMDHENMFWYRQDPGLGLRLIYFSYDVKMKEKGDIPEGYSVSREKKERFSLILESASTNQTSMYLCASSAGGPGNQPQHFGDGTRLSIL.

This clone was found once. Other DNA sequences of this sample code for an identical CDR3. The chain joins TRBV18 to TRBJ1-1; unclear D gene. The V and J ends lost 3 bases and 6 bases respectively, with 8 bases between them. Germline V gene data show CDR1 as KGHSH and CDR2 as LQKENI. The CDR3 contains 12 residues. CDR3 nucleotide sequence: TGTGCCAGCTCACCGGGAGGTCCTGAAGCTTTCTTT. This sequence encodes CASSPGGPEAFF.

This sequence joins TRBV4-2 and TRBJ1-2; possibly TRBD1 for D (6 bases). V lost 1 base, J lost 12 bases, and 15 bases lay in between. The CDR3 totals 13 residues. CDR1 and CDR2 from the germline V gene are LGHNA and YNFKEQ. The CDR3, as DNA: TGTGCCAGCAGCCAAGGAGGAGTTGGGGGCAACACCTTC. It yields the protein CASSQGGVGGNTF.

Here the CDR3 reads CSASLAGLPDTQYF. The DNA for the CDR3 is TGCAGTGCTAGTTTGGCAGGGTTGCCAGATACGCAGTATTTT. The V call is TRBV20-1, the J call TRBJ2-3; D is perhaps TRBD1 (5 bases). V lost 3 bases and J lost 4, with 14 bases in between. Per germline, CDR1 DFQATT and CDR2 SNEGSKA (reference sequence). The CDR3 has 14 residues.

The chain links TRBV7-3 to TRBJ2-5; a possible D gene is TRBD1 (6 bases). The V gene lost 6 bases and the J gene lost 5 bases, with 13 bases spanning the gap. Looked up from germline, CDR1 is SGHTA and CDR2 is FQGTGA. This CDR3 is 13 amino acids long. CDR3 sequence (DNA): TGTGCCAGCAGTTCAGGGGTTTCGGAGACCCAGTACTTC. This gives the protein CASSSGVSETQYF.

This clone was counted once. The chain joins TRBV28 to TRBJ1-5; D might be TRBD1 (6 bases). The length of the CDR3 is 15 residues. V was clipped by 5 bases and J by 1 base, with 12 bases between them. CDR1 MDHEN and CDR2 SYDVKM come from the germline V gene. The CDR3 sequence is CASSRQGRSNQPQHF. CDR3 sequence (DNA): TGTGCCAGCAGTCGCCAGGGGCGAAGCAATCAGCCCCAGCATTTT.

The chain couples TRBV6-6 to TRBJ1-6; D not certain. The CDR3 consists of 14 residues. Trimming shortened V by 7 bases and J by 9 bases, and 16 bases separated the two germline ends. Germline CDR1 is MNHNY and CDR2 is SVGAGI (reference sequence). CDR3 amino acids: CASTPFGEASPLHF. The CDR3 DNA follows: TGTGCCAGCACGCCGTTCGGGGAGGCTTCACCCCTCCACTTT.

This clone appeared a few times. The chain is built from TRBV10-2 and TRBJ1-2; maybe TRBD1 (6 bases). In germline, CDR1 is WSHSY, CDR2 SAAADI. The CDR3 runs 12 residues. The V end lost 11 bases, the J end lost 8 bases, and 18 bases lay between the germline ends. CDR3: CAVLGTSGGYTF. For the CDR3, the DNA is TGCGCCGTCCTCGGGACATCGGGCGGCTACACCTTC.

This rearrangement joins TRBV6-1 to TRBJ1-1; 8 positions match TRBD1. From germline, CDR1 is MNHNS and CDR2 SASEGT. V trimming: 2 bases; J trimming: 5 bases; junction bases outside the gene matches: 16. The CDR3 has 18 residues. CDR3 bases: TGTGCCAGCAGTGAACGGGTGCAGGGGGCTATGCGGGAAACTGAAGCTTTCTTT. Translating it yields CASSERVQGAMRETEAFF.

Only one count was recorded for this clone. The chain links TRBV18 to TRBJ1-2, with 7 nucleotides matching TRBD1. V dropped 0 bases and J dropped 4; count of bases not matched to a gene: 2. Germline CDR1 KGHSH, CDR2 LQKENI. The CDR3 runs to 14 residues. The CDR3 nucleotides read TGTGCCAGCTCACCACCCGAGGGGGCCTATGGCTACACCTTC. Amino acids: CASSPPEGAYGYTF.

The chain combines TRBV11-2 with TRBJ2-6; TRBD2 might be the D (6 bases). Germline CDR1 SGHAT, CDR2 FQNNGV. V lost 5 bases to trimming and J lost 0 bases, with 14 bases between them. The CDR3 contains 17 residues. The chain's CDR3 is CASSPRGASSGANVLTF. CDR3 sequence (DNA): TGTGCCAGCAGCCCTCGCGGGGCTAGCTCTGGGGCCAACGTCCTGACTTTC.

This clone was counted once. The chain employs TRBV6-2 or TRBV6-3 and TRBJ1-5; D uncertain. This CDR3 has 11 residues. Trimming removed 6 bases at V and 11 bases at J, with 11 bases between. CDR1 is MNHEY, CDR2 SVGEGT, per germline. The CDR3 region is CASSLGRAQHF. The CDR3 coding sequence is TGTGCCAGCAGCCTGGGGAGGGCCCAGCATTTT.